These T cell receptor beta chains were read from a single sample in a study of memory CD8 T cells in hepatitis C reinfection. Data came from immunoSEQ multiplex PCR; TCRdb stores just in-frame clones and leaves some out. The data contain tens of thousands of clones, roughly 89% of them singletons. Sequencing used naive CD8+ T cells sorted from blood. Source of these receptors: a man aged 18 to 29 with hepatitis C virus infection. CDR3s include the opening cysteine and the closing phenylalanine or tryptophan. A D gene is named only where the DNA matches it firmly. Size values are once, few and many counts, or a class for expanded clones, and some rows have none.

abundance: NA
j_gene: TRBJ2-3
d_gene: NA
v_gene: TRBV4-2
CDR3aa: CASSQLLGGGTDTQYF
CDR3nt: TGTGCCAGCAGCCAATTACTAGGAGGGGGCACAGATACGCAGTATTTT

abundance: NA
j_gene: TRBJ1-1
d_gene: TRBD1
v_gene: TRBV5-1
CDR3aa: CASSLKGANTEAFF
CDR3nt: TGCGCCAGCAGCTTGAAGGGGGCCAACACTGAAGCTTTCTTT

abundance: NA
j_gene: TRBJ1-5
d_gene: NA
v_gene: TRBV6-1
CDR3aa: CASSEWPLVQGINQPQHF
CDR3nt: TGTGCCAGCAGTGAATGGCCATTAGTACAGGGTATCAATCAGCCCCAGCATTTT

abundance: NA
j_gene: TRBJ2-1
d_gene: NA
v_gene: TRBV4-1
CDR3aa: CASSRPWEEDKQFF
CDR3nt: TGCGCCAGCAGCCGCCCTTGGGAGGAGGATAAGCAGTTCTTC

abundance: few
j_gene: TRBJ2-7
d_gene: TRBD2
v_gene: TRBV6-1
CDR3aa: CASSESAGDHEQYF
CDR3nt: TGTGCCAGCAGTGAAAGCGCGGGAGACCACGAGCAGTACTTC

abundance: once
j_gene: TRBJ2-1
d_gene: NA
v_gene: TRBV7-9
CDR3aa: CASSLSSSYNEQFF
CDR3nt: TGTGCCAGCAGCTTATCTAGCTCCTACAATGAGCAGTTCTTC

abundance: NA
j_gene: TRBJ2-1
d_gene: NA
v_gene: TRBV28
CDR3aa: CASSPTGEGEFF
CDR3nt: TGTGCCAGCAGTCCGACAGGGGAGGGTGAGTTCTTC

abundance: NA
j_gene: TRBJ1-6
d_gene: NA
v_gene: TRBV28
CDR3aa: CASRQGTQLNSPLHF
CDR3nt: TGTGCCAGCAGGCAAGGGACACAACTTAATTCACCCCTCCACTTT

abundance: NA
j_gene: TRBJ2-1
d_gene: TRBD1
v_gene: TRBV18
CDR3aa: CASSPTGDSYNEQFF
CDR3nt: TGTGCCAGCTCACCGACAGGGGATTCCTACAATGAGCAGTTCTTC

abundance: NA
j_gene: TRBJ1-4
d_gene: NA
v_gene: TRBV14
CDR3aa: CASSLTRGGRANEKLFF
CDR3nt: TGTGCCAGCAGCCTCACTCGTGGAGGGAGGGCTAATGAAAAACTGTTTTTT

abundance: NA
j_gene: TRBJ2-7
d_gene: NA
v_gene: TRBV27
CDR3aa: CASSLSRGFHEQYF
CDR3nt: TGTGCCAGCAGTTTATCTCGGGGTTTCCACGAGCAGTACTTC

abundance: NA
j_gene: TRBJ1-4
d_gene: TRBD1
v_gene: TRBV4-3
CDR3aa: CASSQVDRGDEKLFF
CDR3nt: TGCGCCAGCAGCCAAGTAGACAGGGGAGACGAAAAACTGTTTTTT

abundance: few
j_gene: TRBJ2-2
d_gene: TRBD1
v_gene: TRBV9
CDR3aa: CASSVGQGAGELFF
CDR3nt: TGTGCCAGCAGCGTAGGACAGGGGGCCGGGGAGCTGTTTTTT

abundance: NA
j_gene: TRBJ1-5
d_gene: TRBD1
v_gene: TRBV5-8
CDR3aa: CASSFGTASNQPQHF
CDR3nt: TGTGCCAGCAGCTTTGGGACAGCCAGCAATCAGCCCCAGCATTTT

abundance: NA
j_gene: TRBJ2-2
d_gene: NA
v_gene: TRBV4-1
CDR3aa: CASSQGWGTQTGELFF
CDR3nt: TGCGCCAGCAGCCAGGGATGGGGGACTCAGACCGGGGAGCTGTTTTTT

abundance: NA
j_gene: TRBJ1-5
d_gene: NA
v_gene: TRBV19
CDR3aa: CASQTSNSNQPQHF
CDR3nt: TGTGCCAGTCAGACATCGAATAGCAATCAGCCCCAGCATTTT

abundance: NA
j_gene: TRBJ2-5
d_gene: NA
v_gene: TRBV28
CDR3aa: CASSFSRGGGETQYF
CDR3nt: TGTGCCAGCAGTTTTTCTCGGGGTGGGGGGGAGACCCAGTACTTC

abundance: NA
j_gene: TRBJ1-4
d_gene: TRBD1
v_gene: TRBV7-9
CDR3aa: CASSLDSTLAGQGNEKLFF
CDR3nt: TGTGCCAGCAGCTTAGACTCGACGTTGGCGGGACAGGGTAATGAAAAACTGTTTTTT

abundance: NA
j_gene: TRBJ1-5
d_gene: NA
v_gene: TRBV19
CDR3aa: CASSIGGRGFNQPQHF
CDR3nt: TGTGCCAGTAGTATAGGAGGTCGAGGGTTCAATCAGCCCCAGCATTTT

abundance: NA
j_gene: TRBJ2-6
d_gene: NA
v_gene: TRBV30
CDR3aa: CAWSDPRFSGANVLTF
CDR3nt: TGTGCCTGGAGTGACCCCCGGTTTTCTGGGGCCAACGTCCTGACTTTC

abundance: once
j_gene: TRBJ2-1
d_gene: NA
v_gene: TRBV2
CDR3aa: CASSGPPSPDNEQFF
CDR3nt: TGTGCCAGCAGTGGGCCACCCTCCCCTGACAATGAGCAGTTCTTC

abundance: NA
j_gene: TRBJ1-2
d_gene: TRBD1
v_gene: TRBV6-5
CDR3aa: CASSLQGLNGYTF
CDR3nt: TGTGCCAGCAGTCTACAGGGGCTAAATGGCTACACCTTC

abundance: few
j_gene: TRBJ2-1
d_gene: TRBD2
v_gene: TRBV6-6
CDR3aa: CASSYGAGGEQFF
CDR3nt: TGTGCCAGCAGTTACGGAGCGGGAGGTGAGCAGTTCTTC

abundance: NA
j_gene: TRBJ2-3
d_gene: TRBD2
v_gene: TRBV15
CDR3aa: CATSESGSFTDTQYF
CDR3nt: TGTGCCACCAGCGAGAGCGGGAGCTTCACAGATACGCAGTATTTT

abundance: NA
j_gene: TRBJ2-7
d_gene: NA
v_gene: TRBV5-6
CDR3aa: CASSPGGQSYEQYF
CDR3nt: TGTGCCAGCAGCCCCGGGGGACAGTCCTACGAGCAGTACTTC

abundance: NA
j_gene: TRBJ2-1
d_gene: TRBD2
v_gene: TRBV16
CDR3aa: CASSHSGVSSYNEQFF
CDR3nt: TGTGCCAGCAGCCACAGCGGGGTTAGCTCCTACAATGAGCAGTTCTTC

abundance: few
j_gene: TRBJ2-2
d_gene: TRBD2
v_gene: TRBV7-2
CDR3aa: CASSSYKTSGGNTGELFF
CDR3nt: TGTGCCAGCAGCTCGTATAAAACTAGCGGGGGGAACACCGGGGAGCTGTTTTTT

abundance: NA
j_gene: TRBJ1-5
d_gene: NA
v_gene: TRBV27
CDR3aa: CASSLGQNNQPQHF
CDR3nt: TGTGCCAGCAGTTTAGGGCAGAATAATCAGCCCCAGCATTTT

abundance: NA
j_gene: TRBJ2-1
d_gene: NA
v_gene: TRBV7-8
CDR3aa: CASSLVGGGNEQFF
CDR3nt: TGTGCCAGCAGCTTGGTGGGAGGGGGGAATGAGCAGTTCTTC

abundance: NA
j_gene: TRBJ2-1
d_gene: NA
v_gene: TRBV5-1
CDR3aa: CASSSLPSNEQFF
CDR3nt: TGCGCCAGCAGCTCCCTCCCTTCCAATGAGCAGTTCTTC